This TCR beta chain was found in a study of T cell repertoires in cytomegalovirus infection. Across the whole study: Selection of CMV epitopes for the study included recently identified HLA-C-restricted and well-studied HLA-B-restricted ones. A matching HLA type, together with CMV infection, was signaled by public TCR beta signatures. Study-level points and caveats: The ex vivo response showed dominance by HLA-C-restricted CMV-specific TCR beta clonotypes. Individuals carrying CMV plus the relevant HLA were identified by cumulative frequency of public TCR beta families.

Concerning this clonotype: Its antigen is not known.

TCRdb itself ran the reads through MiXCR, one entry per CDR3 protein. Among about 830,000 distinct CDR3 sequences listed, less than 35% were seen once. The ends were cut back, 5 bases at V and 8 bases at J, with 9 bases in the middle. The germline V gene encodes CDR1 LGHNT and CDR2 FRNRAP. CDR3 length equals 12 residues. This TCR was sampled from a human donor in good health (CMV status not recorded). Some clones in this sample may be carry-over from other donors' samples. The starting material was cultured CD8+ T cells from PBMCs, obtained from culture after CMV antigen stimulation. V gene TRBV12-5 combines with J gene TRBJ2-2; D gene uncertain. The CDR3 spells CASGPDRGELFF. The CDR3 DNA reads TGTGCTAGTGGTCCCGATCGGGGGGAGCTGTTTTTT.